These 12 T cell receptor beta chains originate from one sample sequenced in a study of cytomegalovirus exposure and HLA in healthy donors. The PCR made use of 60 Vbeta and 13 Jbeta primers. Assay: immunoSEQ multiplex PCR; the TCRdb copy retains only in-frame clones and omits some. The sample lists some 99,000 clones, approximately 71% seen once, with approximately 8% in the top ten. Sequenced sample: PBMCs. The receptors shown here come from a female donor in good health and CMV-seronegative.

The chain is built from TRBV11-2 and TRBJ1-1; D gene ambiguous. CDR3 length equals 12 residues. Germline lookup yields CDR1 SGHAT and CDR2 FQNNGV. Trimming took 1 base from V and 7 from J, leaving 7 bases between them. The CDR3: CASSLGHFEAFF. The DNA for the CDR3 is TGTGCCAGCAGCTTAGGACATTTTGAAGCTTTCTTT.

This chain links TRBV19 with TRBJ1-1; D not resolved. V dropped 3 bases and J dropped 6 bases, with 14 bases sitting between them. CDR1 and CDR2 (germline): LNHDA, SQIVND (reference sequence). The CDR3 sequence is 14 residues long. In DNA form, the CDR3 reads TGTGCCAGTAGTATCCCTGGGCGATTGGCTGAAGCTTTCTTT. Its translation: CASSIPGRLAEAFF.

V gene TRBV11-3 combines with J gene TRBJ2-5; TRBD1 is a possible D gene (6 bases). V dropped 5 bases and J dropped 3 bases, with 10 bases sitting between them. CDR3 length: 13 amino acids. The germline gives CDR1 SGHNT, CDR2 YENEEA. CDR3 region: CASSLGQKETQYF. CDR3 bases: TGTGCCAGCAGCCTCGGACAGAAAGAGACCCAGTACTTC.

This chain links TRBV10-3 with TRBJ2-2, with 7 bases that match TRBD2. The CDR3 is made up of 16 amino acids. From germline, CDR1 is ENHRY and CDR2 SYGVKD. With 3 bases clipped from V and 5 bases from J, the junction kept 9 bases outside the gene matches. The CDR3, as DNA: TGTGCCATCAGTGACCCTGGCGGGAGAGTAACCGGGGAGCTGTTTTTT. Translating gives CAISDPGGRVTGELFF.

CDR3 nucleotide sequence: TGTGCCAGCAGCTACCGACAGGGTAGGGTGGACGAGCAGTACTTC. Amino acid sequence: CASSYRQGRVDEQYF. The V call is TRBV7-9, the J call TRBJ2-7, with 7 bases matching TRBD1. Per the germline V gene, CDR1 is SEHNR and CDR2 is FQNEAQ (reference sequence). With 4 bases clipped from V and 5 bases from J, the junction kept 11 bases outside the gene matches. CDR3 size: 15 residues.

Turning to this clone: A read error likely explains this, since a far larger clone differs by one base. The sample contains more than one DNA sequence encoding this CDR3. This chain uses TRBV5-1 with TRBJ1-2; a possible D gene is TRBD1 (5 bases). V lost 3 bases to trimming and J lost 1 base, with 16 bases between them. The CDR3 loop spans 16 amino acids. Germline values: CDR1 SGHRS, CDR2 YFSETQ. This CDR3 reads CASSSRLTEFNYGYTF. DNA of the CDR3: TGCGCCAGCAGCTCCCGGCTGACAGAATTTAACTATGGCTACACCTTC.

The CDR3 region has the DNA TGTGCCAGCAGTTACCGTCCAGGGGATTTAGGTGCTTTCTTT. It translates to CASSYRPGDLGAFF. The rearrangement joins TRBV6-6 to TRBJ1-1; D might be TRBD1 (6 bases). V was shortened by 2 bases and J by 11 bases, with 18 bases between the two germline ends. The CDR3 spans 14 residues. Per the germline V gene, CDR1 is MNHNY and CDR2 is SVGAGI (reference sequence).

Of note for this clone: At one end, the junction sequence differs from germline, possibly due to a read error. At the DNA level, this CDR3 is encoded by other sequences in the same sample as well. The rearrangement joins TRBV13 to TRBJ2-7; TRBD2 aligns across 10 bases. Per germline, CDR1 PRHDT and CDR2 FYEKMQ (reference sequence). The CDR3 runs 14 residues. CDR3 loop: CASSLLAGPYEQYF. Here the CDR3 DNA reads TGTGCCAGCAGTTTACTAGCGGGGCCTTACGAGCAGTACTTT. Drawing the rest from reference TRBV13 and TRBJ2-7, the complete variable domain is AAGVIQSPRHLIKEKRETATLKCYPIPRHDTVYWYQQGPGQDPQFLISFYEKMQSDKGSIPDRFSAQQFSDYHSELNMSSLELGDSALYFCASSLLAGPYEQYFGPGTRLTVT.

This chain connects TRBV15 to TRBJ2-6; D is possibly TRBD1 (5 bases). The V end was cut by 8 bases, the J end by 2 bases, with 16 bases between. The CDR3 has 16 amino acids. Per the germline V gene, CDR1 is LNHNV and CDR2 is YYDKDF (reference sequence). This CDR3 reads CATYPKARAGANVLTF. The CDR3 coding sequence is TGTGCCACCTACCCCAAGGCCAGGGCTGGGGCCAACGTCCTGACTTTC.

This CDR3 is CATSREGGEAFF. CDR3 DNA: TGTGCCACCAGCAGGGAGGGCGGTGAAGCTTTCTTT. V and J are TRBV15 and TRBJ1-1; no reliable D call. This CDR3 is built from 12 residues. Between the trimmed V and J ends, which lost 3 bases and 7 bases, there was a span of 9 bases. The germline gives CDR1 LNHNV, CDR2 YYDKDF (reference sequence).

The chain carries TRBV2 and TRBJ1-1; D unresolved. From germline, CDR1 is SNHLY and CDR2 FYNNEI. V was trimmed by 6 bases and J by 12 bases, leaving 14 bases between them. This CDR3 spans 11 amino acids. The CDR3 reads CASRQFSQSFF. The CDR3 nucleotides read TGTGCCAGCAGACAGTTTTCCCAATCTTTCTTT.

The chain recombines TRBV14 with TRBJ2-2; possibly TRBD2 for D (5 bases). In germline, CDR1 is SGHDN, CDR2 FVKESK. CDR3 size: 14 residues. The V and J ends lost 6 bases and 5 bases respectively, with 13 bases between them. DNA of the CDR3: TGTGCCAGCAGAGCGGAAACTGGGACCGGGGAGCTGTTTTTT. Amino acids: CASRAETGTGELFF. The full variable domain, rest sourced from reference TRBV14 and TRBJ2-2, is EAGVTQFPSHSVIEKGQTVTLRCDPISGHDNLYWYRRVMGKEIKFLLHFVKESKQDESGMPNNRFLAERTGGTYSTLKVQPAELEDSGVYFCASRAETGTGELFFGEGSRLTVL.